A single sample gave rise to the 4 T cell receptor beta chains below, sequenced in a study of technical replicates of blood from several donors. Clones were sequenced by immunoSEQ multiplex PCR, and TCRdb holds only the in-frame ones, with some missing. The sample holds tens of thousands of clones, roughly 93% seen once. The sequenced sample was T cells isolated from PBMCs. The receptor source for this set is a human donor in good health.

The chain carries TRBV27 and TRBJ1-5; TRBD1 matches at 9 bases. The ends lost 5 bases at V and 3 bases at J; junction bases unmatched: 11. The CDR3 has 17 residues. CDR1 and CDR2 (germline): MNHEY, SMNVEV (reference sequence). The CDR3 reads CASSTYRGRKINQPQHF. CDR3 sequence (DNA): TGTGCCAGCAGTACATACAGGGGGCGCAAAATCAATCAGCCCCAGCATTTT.

V is TRBV5-1 and J is TRBJ1-5; D possibly corresponds to TRBD1 (6 bases). The CDR3 is made up of 14 amino acids. From germline, CDR1 is SGHRS and CDR2 YFSETQ. Trimming left V 2 bases short and J 5 bases short, with 11 bases between. The CDR3 DNA reads as TGCGCCAGCAGCTTTAGGGGGGGCGATCAGCCCCAGCATTTT. Residues: CASSFRGGDQPQHF.

The V and J genes are TRBV6-5 and TRBJ2-3; D gene unclear. The CDR3 has 15 amino acids. The germline V gene encodes CDR1 MNHEY and CDR2 SVGAGI. The ends were cut back, 5 bases at V and 4 bases at J, with 16 bases in the middle. The chain's CDR3 is CASSLLFESADTQYF. The CDR3 nucleotides read TGTGCCAGCAGTCTTCTTTTTGAGAGCGCAGATACGCAGTATTTT.

CDR3 amino acids: CASSGTGLNTIYF. CDR3 DNA: TGTGCCAGTTCCGGGACAGGATTAAACACCATATATTTT. This chain joins TRBV19 and TRBJ1-3; 8 bases align to TRBD1. Unmatched junction bases numbered 6, after V lost 8 bases and J lost 6 bases. The CDR3 runs to 13 residues. Germline V lookup: CDR1 LNHDA, CDR2 SQIVND (reference sequence). Complete variable domain (other parts from reference TRBV19 and TRBJ1-3): DGGITQSPKYLFRKEGQNVTLSCEQNLNHDAMYWYRQDPGQGLRLIYYSQIVNDFQKGDIAEGYSVSREKKESFPLTVTSAQKNPTAFYLCASSGTGLNTIYFGEGSWLTVV.